This T cell receptor beta chain appears in the sequencing data of a study of cytomegalovirus exposure and HLA in healthy donors. Whole-study findings and limits: Some public TCRs appeared in many individuals, while most sequences were rare. It was reported that the classifier diagnosed cytomegalovirus status with high specificity and sensitivity in both the original and validation cohorts. Listed as cytomegalovirus-associated were 164 TCR beta chains.

The donors were members of the validation cohort, which comprised about 130 subjects and was separate from the first cohort of about 700 subjects. Germline values: CDR1 SGHRS, CDR2 YFSETQ. V lost 2 bases to trimming and J lost 6 bases, with 8 bases between them. The CDR3 has 13 residues. Method: immunoSEQ multiplex PCR; TCRdb's copy keeps in-frame clones and lacks some. This sample carries some 140,000 clones, just over 85% of them seen once, and the ten largest clones take 2% to 2.5%. Comment on this clone: What it binds is unknown.

The chain carries TRBV5-1 and TRBJ2-2; D gene unclear. The receptor's source is a human donor in good health. Sequencing was done on a sample of PBMCs. CDR3 coding DNA: TGCGCCAGCAGCTTATCTAGGTCCGGGGAGCTGTTTTTT. This gives the protein CASSLSRSGELFF.